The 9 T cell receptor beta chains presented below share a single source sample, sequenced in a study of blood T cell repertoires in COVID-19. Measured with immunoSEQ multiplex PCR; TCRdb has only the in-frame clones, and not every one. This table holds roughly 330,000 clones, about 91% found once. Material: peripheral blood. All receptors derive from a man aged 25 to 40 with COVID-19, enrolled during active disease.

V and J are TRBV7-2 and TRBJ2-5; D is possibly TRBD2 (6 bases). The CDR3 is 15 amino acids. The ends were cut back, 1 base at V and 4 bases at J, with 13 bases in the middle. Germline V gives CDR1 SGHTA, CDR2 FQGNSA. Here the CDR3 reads CASSLVAGSGETQYF. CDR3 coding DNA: TGTGCCAGCAGCTTAGTGGCGGGGAGCGGAGAGACCCAGTACTTC. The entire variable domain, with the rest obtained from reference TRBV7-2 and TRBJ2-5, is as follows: GAGVSQSPSNKVTEKGKDVELRCDPISGHTALYWYRQSLGQGLEFLIYFQGNSAPDKSGLPSDRFSAERTGGSVSTLTIQRTQQEDSAVYLCASSLVAGSGETQYFGPGTRLLVL.

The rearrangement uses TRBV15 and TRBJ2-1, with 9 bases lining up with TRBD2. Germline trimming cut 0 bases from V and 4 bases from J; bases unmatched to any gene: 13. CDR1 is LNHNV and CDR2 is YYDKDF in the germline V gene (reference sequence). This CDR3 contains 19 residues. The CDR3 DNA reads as TGTGCCACCAGCAGAGAGGCCCCTCGGGCTAGCGGGATTTACAATGAGCAGTTCTTC. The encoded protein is CATSREAPRASGIYNEQFF.

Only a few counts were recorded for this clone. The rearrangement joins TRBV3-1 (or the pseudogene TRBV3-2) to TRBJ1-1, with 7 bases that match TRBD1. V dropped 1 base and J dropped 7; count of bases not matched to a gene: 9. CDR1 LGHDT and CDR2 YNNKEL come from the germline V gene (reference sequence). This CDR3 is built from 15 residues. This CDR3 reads CASSQGLRGQREAFF. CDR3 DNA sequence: TGTGCCAGCAGCCAAGGACTAAGGGGACAGCGTGAAGCTTTCTTT.

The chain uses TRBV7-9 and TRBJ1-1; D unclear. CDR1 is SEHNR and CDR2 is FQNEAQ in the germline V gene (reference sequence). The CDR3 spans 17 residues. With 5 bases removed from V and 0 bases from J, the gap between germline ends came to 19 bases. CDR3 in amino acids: CASSPGVLILMNTEAFF. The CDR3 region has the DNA TGTGCCAGCAGCCCCGGGGTCCTGATTCTTATGAACACTGAAGCTTTCTTT.

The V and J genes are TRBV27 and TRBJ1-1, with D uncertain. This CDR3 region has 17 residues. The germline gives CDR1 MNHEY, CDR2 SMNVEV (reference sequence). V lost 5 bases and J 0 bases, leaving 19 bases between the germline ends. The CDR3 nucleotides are TGTGCCAGCAGTCCCTCTTTGGAGCGCCTCATGAACACTGAAGCTTTCTTT. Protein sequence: CASSPSLERLMNTEAFF.

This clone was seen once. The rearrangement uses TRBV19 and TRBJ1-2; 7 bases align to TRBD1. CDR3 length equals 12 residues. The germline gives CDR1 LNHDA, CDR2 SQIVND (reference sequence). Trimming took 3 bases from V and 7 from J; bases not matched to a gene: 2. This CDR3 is CASSIEGAGYTF. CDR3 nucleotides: TGTGCCAGTAGTATCGAGGGGGCTGGCTACACCTTC.

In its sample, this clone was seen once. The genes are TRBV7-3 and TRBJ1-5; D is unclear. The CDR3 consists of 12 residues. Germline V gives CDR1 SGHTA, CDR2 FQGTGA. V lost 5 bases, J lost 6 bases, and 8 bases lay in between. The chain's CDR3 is CASSHPGQPQHF. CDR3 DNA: TGTGCCAGCAGCCACCCAGGTCAGCCCCAGCATTTT.

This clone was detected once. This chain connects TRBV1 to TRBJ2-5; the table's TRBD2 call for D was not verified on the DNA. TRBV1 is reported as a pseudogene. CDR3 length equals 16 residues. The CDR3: CTSSRHPAGGQETQYF. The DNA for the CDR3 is TGCACCAGCAGCCGGCACCCAGCGGGGGGCCAAGAGACCCAGTACTTC.

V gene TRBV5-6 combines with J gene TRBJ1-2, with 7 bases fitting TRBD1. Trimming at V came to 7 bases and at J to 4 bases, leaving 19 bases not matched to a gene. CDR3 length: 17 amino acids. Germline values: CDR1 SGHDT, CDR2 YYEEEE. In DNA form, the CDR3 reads TGTGCCAGCGGAAAAATGACAGGGTACCTTACCCCCTATGGCTACACCTTC. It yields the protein CASGKMTGYLTPYGYTF. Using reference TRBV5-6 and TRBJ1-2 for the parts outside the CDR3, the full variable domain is DAGVTQSPTHLIKTRGQQVTLRCSPKSGHDTVSWYQQALGQGPQFIFQYYEEEERQRGNFPDRFSGHQFPNYSSELNVNALLLGDSALYLCASGKMTGYLTPYGYTFGSGTRLTVV.